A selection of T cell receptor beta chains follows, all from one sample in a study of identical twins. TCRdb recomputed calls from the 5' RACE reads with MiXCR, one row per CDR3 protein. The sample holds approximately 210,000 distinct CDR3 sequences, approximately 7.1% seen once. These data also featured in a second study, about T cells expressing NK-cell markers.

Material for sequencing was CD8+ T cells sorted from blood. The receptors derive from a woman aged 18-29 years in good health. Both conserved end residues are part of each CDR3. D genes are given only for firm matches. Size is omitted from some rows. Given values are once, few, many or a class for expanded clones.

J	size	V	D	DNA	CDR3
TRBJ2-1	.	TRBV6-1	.	TGTGCCAGCAGTGAGAAAGAACCTATAGTCAATGAGCAGTTCTTC	CASSEKEPIVNEQFF
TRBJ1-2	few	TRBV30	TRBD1	TGTGCCTGGAGGGCCTACAGGGGCGGCTACACCTTC	CAWRAYRGGYTF
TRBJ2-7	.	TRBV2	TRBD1	TGTGCCAGCACCCGGGACAGGGGGCAGTACGAGCAGTACTTC	CASTRDRGQYEQYF
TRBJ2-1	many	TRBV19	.	TGTGCCAGTGAAGGGGGCTACAATGAGCAGTTCTTC	CASEGGYNEQFF
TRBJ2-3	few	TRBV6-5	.	TGTGCCAGCAGTTACGGGCAGACTAGCACAGATACGCAGTATTTT	CASSYGQTSTDTQYF
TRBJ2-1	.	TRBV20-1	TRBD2	TGCAGTGCCGACGGATTTAGCGGGAGGGCTCCCAATGAGCAGTTCTTC	CSADGFSGRAPNEQFF
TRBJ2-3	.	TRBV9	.	TGTGCCAGCAGCGTAGAGGGGAGATTCACAGATACGCAGTATTTT	CASSVEGRFTDTQYF
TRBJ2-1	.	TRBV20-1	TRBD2	TGCAGTGCTAGAGCTGTACTAGCGGTAAACAATGAGCAGTTCTTC	CSARAVLAVNNEQFF
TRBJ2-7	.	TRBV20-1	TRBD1	TGCAGTGCTAAGGGACAGGGTATGACATACGAGCAGTACTTC	CSAKGQGMTYEQYF
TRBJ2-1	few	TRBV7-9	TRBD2	TGTGCCGCGGGAGGCCCCTACAATGAGCAGTTCTTC	CAAGGPYNEQFF
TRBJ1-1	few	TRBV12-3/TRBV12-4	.	TGTGCCAGCAGTTTTGGGGGCCACACTGAAGCTTTCTTT	CASSFGGHTEAFF
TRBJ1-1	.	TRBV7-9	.	TGTGCCAGCAGCTTAGCGATTCAGGGGGAAGCTTTCTTT	CASSLAIQGEAFF
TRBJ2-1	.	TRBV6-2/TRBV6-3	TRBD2	TGTGCCAGCAGTTGGACTAGCGGGGGTGGGAATGAGCAGTTCTTC	CASSWTSGGGNEQFF
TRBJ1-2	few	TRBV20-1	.	TGCAGTGCTAGAGATCGGGACTCCTACAAAGGTGGCTACACCTTC	CSARDRDSYKGGYTF
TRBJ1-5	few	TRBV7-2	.	TGTGCCAGCAGCAGGGGGGGTCCAGCTCCGAGGCGGCCCCAGCATTTT	CASSRGGPAPRRPQHF
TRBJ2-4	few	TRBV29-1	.	TGCAGCGTGGTGAGGGAGGACAAAAACATTCAGTACTTC	CSVVREDKNIQYF
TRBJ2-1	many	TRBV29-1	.	TGCAGCCTTGCCAACATCGAAGGTGAGCAGTTCTTC	CSLANIEGEQFF
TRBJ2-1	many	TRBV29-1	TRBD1	TGCAGCGCAGACAGGGGATCGAACAATGAGCAGTTCTTC	CSADRGSNNEQFF
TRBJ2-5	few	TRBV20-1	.	TGCAGTGCTAGAGATGGACAAGAAGGAGAGACCCAGTACTTC	CSARDGQEGETQYF
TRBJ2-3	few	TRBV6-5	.	TGTGCCAGCAGTTGGACGGGGAGCACAGATACGCAGTATTTT	CASSWTGSTDTQYF
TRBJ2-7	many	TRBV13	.	TGTGCCAGCAGCCCCAACCAGGGTATCGCCTACGAGCAGTACTTC	CASSPNQGIAYEQYF
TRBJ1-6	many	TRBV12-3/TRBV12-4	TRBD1	TGTGCCAGCAGTTCGGACAGGTCCTCCTATAATTCACCCCTCCACTTT	CASSSDRSSYNSPLHF
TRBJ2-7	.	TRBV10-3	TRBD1	TGTGCCATCAGTGACGGGACAGCTAGCTCCTACGAGCTGTACTTC	CAISDGTASSYELYF
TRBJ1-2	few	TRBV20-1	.	TGCAGTGCCGAAGACACGGACTATGGCTACACCTTC	CSAEDTDYGYTF
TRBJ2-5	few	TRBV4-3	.	TGCGCCAGCAGCCAAAATATCGGCCAAGAGACCCAGTACTTC	CASSQNIGQETQYF
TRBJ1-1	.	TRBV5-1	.	TGCGCCAGCGCCTACAGAGCTATGAACACTGAAGCTTTCTTT	CASAYRAMNTEAFF
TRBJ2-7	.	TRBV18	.	TGTGCCAGCTCACCCAACGGCGTCTACGAGCAGTACTTC	CASSPNGVYEQYF
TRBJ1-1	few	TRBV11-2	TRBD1	TGTGCCAGCAGCTTGGGAACAGGGGCGGGTACTGAAGCTTTCTTT	CASSLGTGAGTEAFF
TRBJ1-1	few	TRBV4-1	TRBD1	TGCGCCAGCAGCCACCTACAGGGGAGGAACACTGAAGCTTTCTTT	CASSHLQGRNTEAFF
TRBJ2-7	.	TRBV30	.	TGTGCCTGGAGTGTTCAAGGGAGCCTCTACGAGCAGTACTTC	CAWSVQGSLYEQYF
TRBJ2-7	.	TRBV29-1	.	TGCAGCGCCCAAAGCCGTTCCTACGAGCAGTACTTC	CSAQSRSYEQYF
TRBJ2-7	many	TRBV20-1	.	TGCAGTGCTAGAGATTTAGGCTCCTACGAGCAGTACTTC	CSARDLGSYEQYF
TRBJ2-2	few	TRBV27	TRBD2	TGTGCCAGCTCCCAGACCCCCCTTAGCGGGAGTACCGGGGAGCTGTTTTTT	CASSQTPLSGSTGELFF
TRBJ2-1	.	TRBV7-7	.	TGTGCTAGCAGCCCCGGGGTAGGGCGCGGCGACAATGAGCAGTTCTTC	CASSPGVGRGDNEQFF
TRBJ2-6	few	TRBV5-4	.	TGTGCCAGCAGCTTGGCCGGGGCAGGGCCTCTGGCCAACGTCCTGACTTTC	CASSLAGAGPLANVLTF
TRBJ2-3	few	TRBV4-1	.	TGCGCCAGCAGCCAATTACTAGCTGATACGCAGTATTTT	CASSQLLADTQYF
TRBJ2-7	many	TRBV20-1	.	TGCAGTGCTAGAGATAGGGATTACGAGCAGTACTTC	CSARDRDYEQYF
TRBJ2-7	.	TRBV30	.	TGTGCCTGGAGTGGGGACGGAAAATTTTACGAGCAGTACTTC	CAWSGDGKFYEQYF
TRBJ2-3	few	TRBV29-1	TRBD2	TGCAGCGTGGGACTAGCGAGCACAGATACGCAGTATTTT	CSVGLASTDTQYF
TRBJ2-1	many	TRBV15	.	TGTGCCACCAGCAGACCTGGGACCACGATATTTTACAATGAGCAGTTCTTC	CATSRPGTTIFYNEQFF
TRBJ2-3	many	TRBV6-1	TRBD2	TGTGCCAGCAGTCCCTTAGCGGGGGCGGGCACAGATACGCAGTATTTT	CASSPLAGAGTDTQYF
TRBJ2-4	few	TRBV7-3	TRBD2	TGTGCCAGCAGCTTAACAGGTAGCGGGAGCATTCAGTACTTC	CASSLTGSGSIQYF
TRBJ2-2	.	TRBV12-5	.	TGTGCTAGTGGTTTTCATCCCAGTTACACCGGGGAGCTGTTTTTT	CASGFHPSYTGELFF
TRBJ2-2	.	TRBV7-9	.	TGTGCCAGCAGCTTAATAGCGACGGACTCGAACACCGGGGAGCTGTTTTTT	CASSLIATDSNTGELFF
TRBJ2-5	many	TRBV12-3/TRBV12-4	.	TGTGCCAGCAGTTTGAGCCGTTTCCAAGAGACCCAGTACTTC	CASSLSRFQETQYF
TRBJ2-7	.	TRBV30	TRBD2	TGTGCCTGGAGTAGTCGGCGGGAGCCCTCCTACGAGCAGTACTTC	CAWSSRREPSYEQYF
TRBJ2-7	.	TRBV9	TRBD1	TGTGCCAGCAGCGTAGGACAGGGGTTGGACGAGCAGTACTTC	CASSVGQGLDEQYF
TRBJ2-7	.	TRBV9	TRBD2	TGTGCCAGCAGCGAACTAGCGGGGGGTGTTTACGAGCAGTACTTC	CASSELAGGVYEQYF
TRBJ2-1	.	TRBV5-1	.	TGCGCCAGCAGCTTTGGGCATGAGCAGTTCTTC	CASSFGHEQFF
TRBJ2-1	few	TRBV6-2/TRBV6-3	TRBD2	TGTGCCAGCAGTTATGTCGGGAGGCCCACCTACAATGAGCAGTTCTTC	CASSYVGRPTYNEQFF
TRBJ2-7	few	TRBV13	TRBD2	TGTGCCAGCAGCTCAAGGACTAGCGGGAGTTCCTACGAGCAGTACTTC	CASSSRTSGSSYEQYF
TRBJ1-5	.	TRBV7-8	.	TGTGCCAGCAACCTGGCCGGGGGTGGCAATCAGCCCCAGCATTTT	CASNLAGGGNQPQHF
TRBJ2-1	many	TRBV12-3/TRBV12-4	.	TGTGCCAGCAGTATAGCGGTTAGCGAGCAGTTCTTC	CASSIAVSEQFF
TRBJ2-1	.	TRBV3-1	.	TGTGCCTGCTCCCAGGAGGTAGCGTGGACACCTGGTAGTGAGCAGTTCTTC	CACSQEVAWTPGSEQFF
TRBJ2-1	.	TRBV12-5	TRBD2	TGTGCTAGTGATGTGGGGGGGGTCGTTGAGCAGTTCTTC	CASDVGGVVEQFF